The 12 T cell receptor beta chains below were found in one sample sequenced in a study of T-cell reconstitution after alpha-beta-depleted transplantation in children (TCRdb year 2016). The treatment or condition tag for this specimen amounts to: allogeneic hematopoietic cell transplantation with graft depleted of TCRalphabeta T cells and CD19 B cells. The library was made by PCR. Data came from an Illumina HiSeq 2500. TCR library preparation used molecular barcoding, with unique molecular identifiers applied to normalize quantification of the TCRbeta repertoire. TCRdb took the public reads, trimmed them with fastp at Q25, ran MiXCR for clone calling and kept in-frame beta chains. Duplicate CDR3 protein sequences are folded into a single record with the most common DNA and genes. Counted in this sample were 120,000 to 150,000 distinct CDR3 sequences; 8.8% of them appeared once. Jointly, the top ten make up 15% to 20% of the sample.

Sequencing used PBMCs, mostly from graft donor cells, obtained 180 days after TCRalphabeta/CD19-depleted stem cell transplant. Source of these receptors: a female patient aged 2-10 years who had a stem cell transplant for congenital amegakaryocytic thrombocytopenia, so the T cells may come from the graft donor.

This clonotype has at least ten counts. The V gene is TRBV2, the J gene TRBJ2-1; 7 bases map to TRBD1. With 3 bases clipped from V and 0 bases from J, the junction kept 2 bases outside the gene matches. The CDR3 is made up of 15 amino acids. CDR1 and CDR2 (germline): SNHLY, FYNNEI. This chain's CDR3 is CASSEWDSSYNEQFF. The CDR3 bases are TGTGCCAGCAGTGAGTGGGACAGCTCCTACAATGAGCAGTTCTTC.

This clonotype was observed many times. Germline and junction disagree at one end, which may indicate a read error. This chain links TRBV12-3 or TRBV12-4 with TRBJ2-1, with 11 bases identical to TRBD1. This CDR3 is 14 amino acids long. CDR3 sequence (DNA): TGTGCCAGCAGAAGGACAGGGGGCTTCTATGAGCGGTTCTTC. This codes for CASRRTGGFYERFF.

This clonotype was seen many times. The CDR3 here is CASSELGADQETQYF. DNA for the CDR3: TGTGCCAGCAGTGAACTGGGGGCCGATCAAGAGACCCAGTACTTC. The J gene is TRBJ2-5, the V gene TRBV6-1, with D possibly TRBD1 on 6 matching bases. Trimming left V 2 bases short and J 2 bases short, with 12 bases between. The CDR3 loop spans 15 amino acids. The germline V gene has CDR1 MNHNS and CDR2 SASEGT.

At least ten counts were recorded for this clonotype. This chain links TRBV29-1 with TRBJ2-1; 12 bases map to TRBD2. Germline CDR1 reads SQVTM; CDR2 reads ANQGSEA. The CDR3 consists of 15 residues. V gave up 5 bases and J gave up 6 bases; unmatched junction bases: 8. The CDR3 is CSVSILAGGPNEQFF. In DNA form, the CDR3 reads TGCAGCGTTAGTATCCTAGCGGGAGGGCCCAATGAGCAGTTCTTC.

This clonotype has a count of ten or more. V and J are TRBV10-3 and TRBJ1-4, with a weak D call TRBD1 (5 bases). The CDR3 is made up of 15 amino acids. V lost 2 bases, J lost 8 bases, and 15 bases lay in between. Germline V CDR1 and CDR2: ENHRY, SYGVKD. The CDR3 here is CAISETSGGREKLFF. The CDR3 DNA is TGTGCCATCAGTGAGACCTCGGGGGGTCGGGAAAAACTGTTTTTT.

At least ten counts were recorded for this clonotype. V is TRBV15 and J is TRBJ2-1; 10 nucleotides match TRBD2. Trimming took 3 bases from V and 8 from J; bases not matched to a gene: 7. CDR1 is LNHNV and CDR2 is YYDKDF in the germline V gene (reference sequence). This CDR3 comprises 15 residues. The CDR3 bases are TGTGCCACCAGCAGCCCTAGCGGGAGTTGGGATGAGCAGTTCTTC. It encodes CATSSPSGSWDEQFF.

In its sample, this clonotype was seen many times. The V gene is TRBV28, the J gene TRBJ1-1; D is ambiguous. Germline V gene lookup returns CDR1 MDHEN and CDR2 SYDVKM. Between the trimmed V and J ends, which lost 1 base and 1 base, there was a span of 13 bases. This CDR3 has 16 amino acids. CDR3 amino acids: CASSLYPAPPNTEAFF. The CDR3 DNA reads TGTGCCAGCAGTTTATATCCCGCACCCCCGAACACTGAAGCTTTCTTT.

Ten or more counts support this clonotype. This chain uses TRBV20-1 with TRBJ1-2; no clear D. CDR3 length: 11 residues. The germline gives CDR1 DFQATT, CDR2 SNEGSKA (reference sequence). V lost 3 bases to trimming and J lost 5 bases, with 7 bases between them. This CDR3 is CSASLWYGYTF. The CDR3 DNA reads TGCAGTGCTAGCCTCTGGTATGGCTACACCTTC.

This clonotype was seen at least ten times. The gene calls are TRBV10-3 and TRBJ2-7, with D perhaps matching TRBD1 (6 bases). Looked up from germline, CDR1 is ENHRY and CDR2 is SYGVKD. Trimming took 3 bases from V and 3 from J, leaving 15 bases between them. This CDR3 is 15 amino acids long. The CDR3 coding sequence is TGTGCCATCAGTGACCTCGGGCGCAGGGGCTACGAGCAGTACTTC. This encodes CAISDLGRRGYEQYF.

The chain couples TRBV7-8 to TRBJ2-7; 9 nucleotides agree with TRBD1. This CDR3 comprises 17 residues. V gave up 3 bases and J gave up 3 bases; unmatched junction bases: 12. Germline-derived CDR1 and CDR2 are SGHVS and FQNEAQ. CDR3 DNA sequence: TGTGCCAGCAGCTTCGGCAGCTCTACAGGGGGCTTCTACGAGCAGTACTTC. Residues: CASSFGSSTGGFYEQYF.

A few counts support this clonotype. V is TRBV20-1 and J is TRBJ1-1, with D maybe TRBD1 (6 bases). Germline CDR1 is DFQATT and CDR2 is SNEGSKA (reference sequence). Trimming took 7 bases from V and 9 from J, leaving 24 bases between them. CDR3 length: 14 amino acids. Here the CDR3 reads CSVERGAGSNQAFF. The CDR3, as DNA: TGCAGTGTCGAGAGGGGGGCAGGGTCTAATCAAGCTTTCTTT.

This clonotype has ten or more counts. V and J are TRBV10-2 and TRBJ2-7; 10 positions match TRBD2. Trimming took 1 base from V and 0 from J; bases not matched to a gene: 9. The CDR3 contains 18 residues. The germline V gene encodes CDR1 WSHSY and CDR2 SAAADI. CDR3 nucleotide sequence: TGCGCCAGCAGTGAGTTCTCTAGCGGGAGAGGGGCCTCCTACGAGCAGTACTTC. Protein: CASSEFSSGRGASYEQYF.